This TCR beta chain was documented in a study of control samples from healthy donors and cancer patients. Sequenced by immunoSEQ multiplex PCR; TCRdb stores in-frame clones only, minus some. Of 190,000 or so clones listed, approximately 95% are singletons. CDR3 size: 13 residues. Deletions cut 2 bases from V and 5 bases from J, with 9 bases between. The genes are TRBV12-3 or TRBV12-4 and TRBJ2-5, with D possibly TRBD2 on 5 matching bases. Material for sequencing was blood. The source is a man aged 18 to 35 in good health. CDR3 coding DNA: TGTGCCAGCAGTTTAAACGGCGGGGAGACCCAGTACTTC. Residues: CASSLNGGETQYF.